These T cell receptor beta chains were read from a single sample in a study of T cells expressing NK-cell markers. Using the 5' RACE reads, TCRdb records one entry per CDR3 protein without DNA. The table gives approximately 170,000 distinct CDR3 sequences; the top ten clones make up about 19% of it. The source material was blood T cells: a sorted CD56 or NKG2C T cell subset, CD4+ or CD8+ T cells, or bulk PBMC T cells (not recorded which). Receptors originate from a man aged 18 to 69 in good health. Both conserved end residues are part of each CDR3.

j_call	v_call	cdr3_aa
TRBJ1-6	TRBV27	CASSLEGKASPLHF
TRBJ2-3	TRBV6-5	CASRPRGGGSSYTQYF
TRBJ2-3	TRBV28	CASRPTSGGADTQYF
TRBJ1-1	TRBV5-4	CASSLADSTEAFF
TRBJ2-3	TRBV15	CATSPKIATDTQYF
TRBJ2-1	TRBV4-2	CASSQPPGTGDNEQFF
TRBJ2-2	TRBV12-3/TRBV12-4	CASSQHPGLASGELFF
TRBJ2-7	TRBV14	CASSQDSRLPYEQYF
TRBJ2-5	TRBV2	CASRPTAQETQYF
TRBJ2-1	TRBV6-1	CASSPGAGGFNEQFF
TRBJ2-5	TRBV24-1	CATSEGGTEFQETQYF
TRBJ2-3	TRBV6-1	CASTHVETDTQYF
TRBJ2-3	TRBV7-8	CASSFRRAGDTQYF
TRBJ2-5	TRBV27	CASSLWGQQETQYF
TRBJ2-3	TRBV9	CASSVAGGRPGFGMPDTQYF
TRBJ2-5	TRBV6-1	CASSPGLAGETQYF
TRBJ2-7	TRBV19	CASSASGGPREQYF
TRBJ2-5	TRBV29-1	CSVEERGFGLETQYF
TRBJ2-3	TRBV7-9	CASSLVVATEGDTQYF
TRBJ2-2	TRBV7-2	CASSLDGQGGTGELFF
TRBJ1-3	TRBV9	CASSAGQGTSGNTIYF
TRBJ2-3	TRBV24-1	CATSSRYRGTDTQYF
TRBJ2-7	TRBV5-1	CASALSGGFDYEQYF
TRBJ1-1	TRBV15	CATDRQGGTEAFF
TRBJ2-6	TRBV5-6	CASTEEGAGANVLTF
TRBJ1-2	TRBV2	CATPSMGRGYTF
TRBJ2-3	TRBV12-3/TRBV12-4	CASSLAPGLATDTQYF
TRBJ2-1	TRBV13	CASSFGGEYNEQFF
TRBJ1-4	TRBV27	CASGPGGAGEKLFF
TRBJ2-7	TRBV28	CASSAEPNRAYEQYF
TRBJ2-3	TRBV4-1	CASSHGEGASTDTQYF
TRBJ1-6	TRBV19	CATSSGYSSYNSPLHF
TRBJ2-5	TRBV20-1	CSAREPGVRETQYF